The clone carrying this T cell receptor beta chain has a count of ten or more. V shed 4 bases and J 0 bases; nucleotides not matched to a gene: 14. CDR3 length: 19 amino acids. Germline lookup yields CDR1 SGHVS and CDR2 FQNEAQ. Sequenced by immunoSEQ multiplex PCR; TCRdb stores in-frame clones only, minus some. The sample has around 200,000 clones, around 70% seen once. This entry is derived from a study of cytotoxic CD8 clonotypes in ibrutinib-treated CLL. The clonotype comes from a human donor with chronic lymphocytic leukemia. The starting material was PBMCs, obtained after 12 months of ibrutinib treatment. The J gene is TRBJ2-7, the V gene TRBV7-8, with TRBD2 identical over 11 bases. The CDR3 protein is CASSSGLVAGGFSSYEQYF. The CDR3 coding sequence is TGTGCCAGCAGCTCCGGATTAGTAGCGGGAGGGTTCTCCTCCTACGAGCAGTACTTC.